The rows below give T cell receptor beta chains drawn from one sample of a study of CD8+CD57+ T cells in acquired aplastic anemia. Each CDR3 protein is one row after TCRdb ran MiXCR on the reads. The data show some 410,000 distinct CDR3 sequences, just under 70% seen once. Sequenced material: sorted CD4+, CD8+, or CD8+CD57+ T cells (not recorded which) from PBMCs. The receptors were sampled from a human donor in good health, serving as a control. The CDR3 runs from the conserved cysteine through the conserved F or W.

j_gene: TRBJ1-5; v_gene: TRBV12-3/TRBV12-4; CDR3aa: CASSVRGRRGTQPQHF
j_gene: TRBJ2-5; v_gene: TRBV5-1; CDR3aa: CASSIGTLRGQETQYF
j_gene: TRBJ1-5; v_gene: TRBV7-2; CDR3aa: CASSLRASGNHPQHF
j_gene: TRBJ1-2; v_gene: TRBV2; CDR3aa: CASRRERRAHSHYIF
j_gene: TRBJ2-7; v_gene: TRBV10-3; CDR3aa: CASSSSENRYQHYF
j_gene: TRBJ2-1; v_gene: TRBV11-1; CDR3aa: CASSSRPVSSGGAIEQFF
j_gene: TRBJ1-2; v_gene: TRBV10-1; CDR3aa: CASRGGTGYGYTF
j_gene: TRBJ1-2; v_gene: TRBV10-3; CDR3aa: CASSERGDDYGYTF
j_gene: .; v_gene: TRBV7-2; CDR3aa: CASSSGGGYNTQYF
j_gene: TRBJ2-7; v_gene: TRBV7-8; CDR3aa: CASSARLDRTAKAQYF
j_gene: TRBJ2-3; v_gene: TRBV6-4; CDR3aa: CASSSGGSTDTQYF
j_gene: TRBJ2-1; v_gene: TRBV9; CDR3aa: CASSYASLGSSKEQFF
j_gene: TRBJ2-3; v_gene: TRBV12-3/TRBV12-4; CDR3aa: CASRPGLRTDTQYF
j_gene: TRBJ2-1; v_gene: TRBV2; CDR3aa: CASSAEAGADTQFF
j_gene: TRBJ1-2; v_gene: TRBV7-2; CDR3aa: CASSLMVGASGYGYTF
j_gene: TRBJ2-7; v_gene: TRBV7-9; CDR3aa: CASSLALGGSHEQYF
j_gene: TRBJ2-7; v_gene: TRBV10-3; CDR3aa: CAISGTGDWEQYF
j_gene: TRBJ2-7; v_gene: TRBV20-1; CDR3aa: CSARPSGYNSYEQYF
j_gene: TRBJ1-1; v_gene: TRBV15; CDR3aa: CASSLSRDLDTEAFF
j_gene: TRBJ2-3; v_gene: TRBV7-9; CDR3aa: CASSLGKEDTQYF
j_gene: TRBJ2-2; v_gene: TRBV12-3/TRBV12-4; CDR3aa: CASTDRDPRSGNTGELFF
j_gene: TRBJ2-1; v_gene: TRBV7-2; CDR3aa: CASSGPDLNSYNEQFF
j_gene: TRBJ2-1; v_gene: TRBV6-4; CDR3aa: CASSPTGTSYNEQFF
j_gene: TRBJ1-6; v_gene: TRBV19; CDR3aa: CASGGVDNSPLLF
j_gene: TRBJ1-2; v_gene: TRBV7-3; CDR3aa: CASSLWVLTGRDYTF
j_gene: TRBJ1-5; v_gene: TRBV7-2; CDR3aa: CASNLARASPYSNQPQHF